This T cell receptor (beta chain) was identified during a study of blood T cell repertoires in COVID-19. Study at large: From the United States, Italy and Spain came samples of acute and convalescent COVID-19. The cDNA or gDNA used as material had been derived from T cells, B-cell-depleted T cells, or PBMCs.

Participant-reported clinical history was the basis for cohort assignment. The germline V gene encodes CDR1 SGHRS and CDR2 YFSETQ. V lost 0 bases and J lost 5, with 8 bases in between. This CDR3 has 14 amino acids. This clone occurred once. Data came from immunoSEQ multiplex PCR; TCRdb stores just in-frame clones and leaves some out. This sample has 200,000 to 250,000 clones, with around 81% found just once. V is TRBV5-1 and J is TRBJ2-2; D possibly corresponds to TRBD2 (5 bases). The sequence derives from a woman between 45 and 60 years old with acute COVID-19. What was sequenced was PBMCs or T cells enriched from blood (not recorded which). Here the CDR3 DNA reads TGCGCCAGCAGCTTGGCCACTAGGACCGGGGAGCTGTTTTTT. Its translation: CASSLATRTGELFF.